This T cell receptor beta chain is drawn from a study of siplizumab effects on memory and regulatory T cells. Germline CDR1 is MGHRA and CDR2 is YSYEKL. Trimming stripped 4 bases from V and 9 bases from J, with 19 bases between. The CDR3 contains 14 residues. Concerning this clone itself: The target antigen is unknown.

Data came from immunoSEQ multiplex PCR; TCRdb stores just in-frame clones and leaves some out. The table lists some 100,000 clones, 90% to 95% of them singletons, with 5% to 7% in the top ten. Regarding the study as a whole: With siplizumab, cumulative frequency of CD4+ memory-derived alloreactive sequences dropped significantly.

The sequence was obtained from a human donor in good health. The material sequenced was CD8+ T cells sorted from blood. The rearrangement links TRBV4-1 to TRBJ2-7, with D possibly being TRBD1 (6 bases). Here the CDR3 DNA reads TGCGCCAGCAGCCCTATCCGGGACACCGGTACGCAGTACTTC. It translates to CASSPIRDTGTQYF.